The 27 T cell receptor beta chains given below trace back to one sample, sequenced in a study of beta chain features in type 1 diabetes. The whole isolated RNA underwent reverse transcription, so sequencing captured expressed TCRB transcripts. Data came from immunoSEQ multiplex PCR; TCRdb stores just in-frame clones and leaves some out. Of 350,000 to 450,000 clones listed, over 12% are singletons. Material for sequencing was naive CD4+ T cells from blood. These receptors originate from a woman aged 18-29 years in good health.

This chain uses TRBV30 with TRBJ1-2; D gene ambiguous. This CDR3 spans 14 amino acids. V lost 2 bases and J lost 7, with 17 bases in between. Germline V lookup: CDR1 GTSNPN, CDR2 SVGIG (reference sequence). CDR3 residues: CAWSFLLFKCGYTF. The DNA for the CDR3 is TGTGCCTGGAGTTTTTTGTTGTTCAAATGTGGCTACACCTTC.

The chain has TRBV10-3 and TRBJ2-2, with 11 bases identical to TRBD2. CDR1 and CDR2 from the germline V gene are ENHRY and SYGVKD. The V and J ends lost 3 bases and 5 bases, in that order; junction bases with no gene match: 8. CDR3 length: 17 residues. Here the CDR3 reads CAISDSGRATNTGELFF. CDR3 bases: TGTGCCATCAGTGATAGCGGGAGGGCCACTAATACCGGGGAGCTGTTTTTT.

This sequence joins TRBV7-2 and TRBJ2-2, with 10 positions matching TRBD2. From germline, CDR1 is SGHTA and CDR2 FQGNSA. This CDR3 contains 17 residues. V was pared by 5 bases and J by 6 bases, with 12 bases of the junction left unmatched. This chain's CDR3 is CASSTTALAGAAGELFF. The CDR3, as DNA: TGTGCCAGCAGCACCACAGCTCTAGCGGGAGCGGCCGGGGAGCTGTTTTTT.

This clone was picked up a small number of times. This sequence joins TRBV5-4 and TRBJ1-1; the D gene is possibly TRBD1 (6 bases). The germline V gene has CDR1 SGHNT and CDR2 YYREEE (reference sequence). The CDR3 has 15 residues. V dropped 1 base and J dropped 5 bases, with 15 bases sitting between them. CDR3 coding DNA: TGTGCCAGCAGCTTGCTGACAGGCGCACATACTGAAGCTTTCTTT. Translated, it gives CASSLLTGAHTEAFF.

There are a few counts of this clone. This chain uses TRBV30 with TRBJ2-5; possible D gene TRBD2, 6 bases. Germline CDR1 is GTSNPN and CDR2 is SVGIG (reference sequence). The V and J ends lost 5 bases and 1 base respectively, with 17 bases between them. The CDR3 has 15 residues. CDR3 residues: CAWSRETSTQETQYF. As DNA, the CDR3 is TGTGCCTGGTCACGGGAGACCTCTACCCAAGAGACCCAGTACTTC.

The CDR3: CASSLVEGTEAFF. In DNA form, the CDR3 reads TGTGCCAGCAGCTTAGTGGAGGGCACTGAAGCTTTCTTT. The genes are TRBV7-2 and TRBJ1-1; no clear D. The V gene lost 1 base and the J gene lost 4 bases, with 7 bases spanning the gap. CDR1 is SGHTA, CDR2 FQGNSA, per germline. This CDR3 has 13 residues. Together with reference TRBV7-2 and TRBJ1-1, the CDR3 gives the full variable domain: GAGVSQSPSNKVTEKGKDVELRCDPISGHTALYWYRQSLGQGLEFLIYFQGNSAPDKSGLPSDRFSAERTGGSVSTLTIQRTQQEDSAVYLCASSLVEGTEAFFGQGTRLTVV.

This clone was observed a handful of times. Other DNA sequences in this specimen translate into the identical CDR3. The gene calls are TRBV18 and TRBJ1-1, with D uncertain. This CDR3 spans 13 amino acids. With 1 base removed from V and 3 bases from J, the gap between germline ends came to 6 bases. Germline V gives CDR1 KGHSH, CDR2 LQKENI. CDR3 in amino acids: CASSPRRDTEAFF. Written as DNA, the CDR3 is TGTGCCAGCTCACCACGGAGGGACACTGAAGCTTTCTTT.

This clone was observed a handful of times. The V and J genes are TRBV27 and TRBJ1-5, with a possible D match to TRBD1 (6 bases). This CDR3 region has 17 residues. Trimming took 2 bases from V and 2 from J, leaving 16 bases between them. Germline V gives CDR1 MNHEY, CDR2 SMNVEV (reference sequence). Here the CDR3 reads CASSLIGGRVGNQPQHF. CDR3 sequence (DNA): TGTGCCAGCAGTTTAATCGGGGGGCGCGTCGGCAATCAGCCCCAGCATTTT.

This clone was seen a few times. J is TRBJ2-5 and V is TRBV5-4; 11 nucleotides match TRBD2. Germline loops: CDR1 SGHNT, CDR2 YYREEE (reference sequence). The CDR3 contains 17 residues. J was trimmed by 5 bases and V by 1 base; bases with no gene match: 10. The CDR3 DNA follows: TGTGCCAGCAGCTTGTTGGCACTAGCGGGAGTGGGGGAGACCCAGTACTTC. It encodes CASSLLALAGVGETQYF.

In nucleotides, the CDR3 is TGTGCCAGCAGTTCTTTGGACAGCCTCTATGGCTACACCTTC. Translated: CASSSLDSLYGYTF. The V gene is TRBV6-5, the J gene TRBJ1-2; a possible D gene is TRBD1 (6 bases). Germline CDR1 MNHEY, CDR2 SVGAGI. V lost 4 bases to trimming and J lost 4 bases, with 13 bases between them. The CDR3 runs 14 residues.

The chain recombines TRBV28 with TRBJ1-2; D is uncertain. This CDR3 comprises 15 residues. Between the trimmed V and J ends, which lost 1 base and 0 bases, there was a span of 9 bases. Germline CDR1 and CDR2: MDHEN and SYDVKM. CDR3 in amino acids: CASSLSPRTNYGYTF. The CDR3 DNA follows: TGTGCCAGCAGTTTATCTCCGCGAACTAACTATGGCTACACCTTC.

The chain combines TRBV9 with TRBJ2-7, with D maybe TRBD1 (5 bases). The CDR3 runs to 14 residues. Trimming pared 0 bases from V and 1 base from J, leaving 8 bases between. Germline lookup yields CDR1 SGDLS and CDR2 YYNGEE. This CDR3 is CASSVGDRSYEQYF. Here the CDR3 DNA reads TGTGCCAGCAGCGTAGGTGACAGATCCTACGAGCAGTACTTC.

This clone occurred a few times. The gene calls are TRBV6-5 and TRBJ2-7; 12 bases align to TRBD2. The junction had 8 bases not matched to a gene; V was cut back by 10 bases and J by 7 bases. The germline V gene has CDR1 MNHEY and CDR2 SVGAGI. The CDR3 has 13 amino acids. In DNA form, the CDR3 reads TGTGCCACCTCGACTAGCGGGAGTGGTGAGCAGTACTTC. Protein: CATSTSGSGEQYF.

This clone has just a few counts. The CDR3 coding sequence is TGTGCCAGCTCCCGTTACGGTGGAGGGGAGTTCTTC. The encoded protein is CASSRYGGGEFF. The rearrangement joins TRBV18 to TRBJ2-1, with a possible D match to TRBD2 (6 bases). The germline CDR1 and CDR2 sequences are KGHSH and LQKENI. V lost 6 bases and J 14 bases, leaving 17 bases between the germline ends. The CDR3 consists of 12 residues. Drawing the rest from reference TRBV18 and TRBJ2-1, the complete variable domain is NAGVMQNPRHLVRRRGQEARLRCSPMKGHSHVYWYRQLPEEGLKFMVYLQKENIIDESGMPKERFSAEFPKEGPSILRIQQVVRGDSAAYFCASSRYGGGEFFGPGTRLTVL.

The CDR3 region has the DNA TGTGCCAGCAGTGAAACCGGACTAGCCTACAATGAGCAGTTCTTC. Its protein is CASSETGLAYNEQFF. The chain is built from TRBV6-1 and TRBJ2-1; 7 bases match TRBD2. Germline CDR1 reads MNHNS; CDR2 reads SASEGT. The CDR3 totals 15 residues. The trim removed 2 bases at V and 2 bases at J, leaving 3 bases unmatched.

The chain is built from TRBV7-9 and TRBJ2-7, with D possibly being TRBD1 (7 bases). Germline V gene sequence: CDR1 SEHNR, CDR2 FQNEAQ (reference sequence). The V end was cut by 3 bases, the J end by 5 bases, with 17 bases between. The CDR3 extends over 15 amino acids. Here the CDR3 DNA reads TGTGCCAGCAGCTTCAACATCGGAGGGGGCCACGAGCAGTACTTC. It codes for CASSFNIGGGHEQYF.

V is TRBV29-1 and J is TRBJ1-1, with 8 positions matching TRBD1. This CDR3 has 14 amino acids. Germline values: CDR1 SQVTM, CDR2 ANQGSEA. The J segment lost 1 base and the V segment lost 6 bases, leaving 7 bases of the junction unmatched. CDR3: CSVKPQGGNTEAFF. CDR3 coding DNA: TGCAGCGTCAAACCACAGGGGGGGAACACTGAAGCTTTCTTT.

In this sample, this clone turned up a few times. The V call is TRBV30, the J call TRBJ2-7; D is uncertain. CDR1 is GTSNPN, CDR2 SVGIG, per germline (reference sequence). Trimming removed 3 bases from V and 3 bases from J, with 9 bases in between. The CDR3 is made up of 12 amino acids. This CDR3 is CAWSAHLYEQYF. The CDR3 DNA sequence: TGTGCCTGGAGCGCGCATCTCTACGAGCAGTACTTC.

The rearrangement uses TRBV28 and TRBJ2-5; no reliable D call. Per germline, CDR1 MDHEN and CDR2 SYDVKM. The CDR3 contains 15 residues. V gave up 5 bases and J gave up 3 bases, with 16 bases separating them. The CDR3 DNA reads as TGTGCCAGCAGTGAGAACAGTGGATGGGAAGAGACCCAGTACTTC. It codes for CASSENSGWEETQYF.

The chain recombines TRBV28 with TRBJ2-1; 10 bases align to TRBD2. The V gene end was trimmed by 3 bases and the J gene end by 9 bases; junction bases not matched to a gene: 2. CDR1 and CDR2 from the germline V gene are MDHEN and SYDVKM. The CDR3 spans 13 residues. The DNA for the CDR3 is TGTGCCAGCAGTTTTAGCGGGAGGAGTGAGCAGTTCTTC. The encoded protein is CASSFSGRSEQFF.

The chain uses TRBV6-1 and TRBJ2-7, with D maybe TRBD2 (5 bases). CDR1 is MNHNS, CDR2 SASEGT, per germline. Trimming took 5 bases from V and 0 from J, leaving 14 bases between them. This CDR3 region has 15 residues. DNA of the CDR3: TGTGCCAGCAGTACCTCGGGGTACGACTCCTACGAGCAGTACTTC. Its protein product is CASSTSGYDSYEQYF.

The rearrangement joins TRBV5-1 to TRBJ2-1, with D maybe TRBD1 (6 bases). Germline CDR1 reads SGHRS; CDR2 reads YFSETQ. The CDR3 totals 12 residues. V lost 4 bases to trimming and J lost 9 bases, with 11 bases between them. The CDR3 spells CASSLPRGEQFF. CDR3 in DNA: TGCGCCAGCAGCCTCCCCAGGGGTGAGCAGTTCTTC.

In this sample, this clone turned up a few times. The CDR3 DNA follows: TGCAGCGTTGAACGAGGTGTTGGCACAGATACGCAGTATTTT. Encoded protein: CSVERGVGTDTQYF. This chain connects TRBV29-1 to TRBJ2-3, with D hard to call. V gave up 2 bases and J gave up 1 base, with 10 bases separating them. The CDR3 runs 14 residues. From germline, CDR1 is SQVTM and CDR2 ANQGSEA.

The genes are TRBV29-1 and TRBJ2-7, with D perhaps matching TRBD2 (5 bases). V shed 4 bases and J shed 6 bases, with 19 bases lying between them. Germline CDR1 is SQVTM and CDR2 is ANQGSEA. The CDR3 is 14 amino acids. Here the CDR3 reads CSVVTTVLQGEQYF. For the CDR3, the DNA is TGCAGCGTTGTGACTACCGTGCTCCAAGGCGAGCAGTACTTC.

The table lists this clone with a few counts. The J gene is TRBJ1-5, the V gene TRBV9; possible D gene TRBD1, 5 bases. V was cut by 0 bases and J by 0 bases, with 7 bases left in between. The CDR3 length is 15 residues. Germline loops: CDR1 SGDLS, CDR2 YYNGEE. CDR3 sequence (DNA): TGTGCCAGCAGCGTAGCAGGGATTAGCAATCAGCCCCAGCATTTT. This encodes CASSVAGISNQPQHF.

This clone was picked up a small number of times. The chain joins TRBV4-1 to TRBJ2-5, with D perhaps matching TRBD1 (6 bases). The better agreement between TRBJ2-7 and the DNA end casts doubt on the J call. Germline values: CDR1 MGHRA, CDR2 YSYEKL. The CDR3 totals 15 residues. CDR3 sequence: CASSHSTGQTYEQYF. Here the CDR3 DNA reads TGCGCCAGCAGCCACTCAACAGGACAGACCTACGAGCAGTACTTC.

The CDR3 region is CASSGTSGTSWTGELFF. The DNA of the CDR3 is TGCGCCAGCAGCGGGACTAGCGGGACAAGTTGGACCGGGGAGCTGTTTTTT. The chain employs TRBV5-1 and TRBJ2-2; 13 bases align to TRBD2. CDR3 length equals 17 residues. CDR1 and CDR2 from the germline V gene are SGHRS and YFSETQ. The J segment lost 5 bases and the V segment lost 4 bases, leaving 8 bases of the junction unmatched. The whole variable domain, remainder taken from reference TRBV5-1 and TRBJ2-2, is KAGVTQTPRYLIKTRGQQVTLSCSPISGHRSVSWYQQTPGQGLQFLFEYFSETQRNKGNFPGRFSGRQFSNSRSEMNVSTLELGDSALYLCASSGTSGTSWTGELFFGEGSRLTVL.